The T cell receptor beta chain under discussion was sequenced for a study of CD8 T cells in ankylosing spondylitis. This clonotype was detected many times. For TCR beta, libraries came from quantitative 5'-RACE with molecular barcodes. TCRdb processed the 5' RACE reads anew with MiXCR; each CDR3 protein has one entry. The sample has 250,000 to 400,000 distinct CDR3 sequences; around a tenth are singletons. Sample: blood, either unsorted or a sorted T cell fraction (not recorded which). The clonotype was recovered from a female donor with ankylosing spondylitis or in good health (not recorded which).

The CDR3: CASSESRGLAVYEQYF. CDR3 in DNA: TGCGCCAGCAGTGAGTCCCGTGGACTAGCGGTTTACGAGCAGTACTTC. The rearrangement links TRBV10-2 to TRBJ2-7; 10 nucleotides agree with TRBD2. This CDR3 region has 16 residues. Germline V lookup: CDR1 WSHSY, CDR2 SAAADI. Unmatched junction bases numbered 6, after V lost 0 bases and J lost 4 bases.